These 30 T cell receptor beta chains originate from one sample sequenced in a study of radiation and T cells in renal cell carcinoma. The time point was: blood 4 weeks post-SBRT, at nephrectomy. The sample's treatment: 15 Gy SBRT to primary tumor, nephrectomy 4 weeks later. Profiling relied on immunoSEQ multiplex PCR, and the TCRdb table lists in-frame clones only, not all of them. This sample has around 81,000 clones; around four fifths occur once, and the top ten carry approximately 8.6%. This sample comprised blood, obtained from a patient whose treatment included radiotherapy and nephrectomy. These receptor sequences come from a man over 45 with renal cell carcinoma.

The rearrangement uses TRBV5-6 and TRBJ2-1; tentatively, D is TRBD1 (6 bases). V was clipped by 4 bases and J by 0 bases, with 11 bases between them. This CDR3 comprises 15 residues. Germline V CDR1 and CDR2: SGHDT, YYEEEE. CDR3 region: CASSPGAGSYNEQFF. In DNA form, the CDR3 reads TGTGCCAGCAGCCCAGGGGCGGGCTCCTACAATGAGCAGTTCTTC.

This clone was counted between two and nine times. The CDR3 DNA is TGTGCCAGCATGCTACAGGGTTTGTCCACAGATACGCAGTATTTT. Its protein product is CASMLQGLSTDTQYF. The rearrangement uses TRBV7-3 and TRBJ2-3; weak D call: TRBD1 (6 bases). From germline, CDR1 is SGHTA and CDR2 FQGTGA. The V end was cut by 7 bases, the J end by 2 bases, with 16 bases between. CDR3 size: 15 residues.

The V call is TRBV2, the J call TRBJ2-2; TRBD1 is a possible D gene (6 bases). The CDR3 length is 14 residues. Germline V CDR1 and CDR2: SNHLY, FYNNEI. Trimming pared 7 bases from V and 6 bases from J, leaving 15 bases between. CDR3 loop: CASIPGVIAGELFF. The CDR3 coding sequence is TGTGCCAGCATTCCAGGGGTCATTGCCGGGGAGCTGTTTTTT.

This chain links TRBV9 with TRBJ2-7; 8 nucleotides align to TRBD2. V lost 1 base to trimming and J lost 5 bases; unmatched junction nucleotides: 5. Germline V gene sequence: CDR1 SGDLS, CDR2 YYNGEE. The CDR3 extends over 14 amino acids. For the CDR3, the DNA is TGTGCCAGCAGCGTAATAGCGGGATCGGACGAGCAGTACTTC. Translating it yields CASSVIAGSDEQYF.

This chain links TRBV19 with TRBJ2-1, with 10 bases identical to TRBD2. The CDR3 is 16 amino acids. V trimming: 3 bases; J trimming: 7 bases; junction bases outside the gene matches: 9. Germline CDR1 LNHDA, CDR2 SQIVND (reference sequence). For the CDR3, the DNA is TGTGCCAGTAGTATCTGGACTAGCGGCGGGGGGAATGAGCAGTTCTTC. Translation: CASSIWTSGGGNEQFF. Looking up the rest from reference TRBV19 and TRBJ2-1 gives the full variable domain: DGGITQSPKYLFRKEGQNVTLSCEQNLNHDAMYWYRQDPGQGLRLIYYSQIVNDFQKGDIAEGYSVSREKKESFPLTVTSAQKNPTAFYLCASSIWTSGGGNEQFFGPGTRLTVL.

V and J are TRBV6-4 and TRBJ1-1, with TRBD1 matching 7 bases. V lost 7 bases to trimming and J lost 0 bases; unmatched junction nucleotides: 8. CDR3 length: 15 residues. Per the germline V gene, CDR1 is MRHNA and CDR2 is SNTAGT. The CDR3 reads CASKSRDSLNTEAFF. The DNA for the CDR3 is TGTGCCAGCAAGTCCCGGGACAGTTTGAACACTGAAGCTTTCTTT.

The chain recombines TRBV4-2 with TRBJ1-3; D is perhaps TRBD1 (5 bases). Germline CDR1 is LGHNA and CDR2 is YNFKEQ. Trimming shortened V by 0 bases and J by 4 bases, and 13 bases separated the two germline ends. There are 16 residues in the CDR3. This CDR3 reads CASSQDLLGVGNTIYF. CDR3 DNA sequence: TGTGCCAGCAGCCAAGATTTGCTGGGGGTAGGAAACACCATATATTTT.

The chain employs TRBV6-4 and TRBJ1-2; D gene unclear. The ends were cut back, 7 bases at V and 4 bases at J, with 16 bases in the middle. This CDR3 comprises 14 residues. Germline loops: CDR1 MRHNA, CDR2 SNTAGT. Here the CDR3 DNA reads TGTGCCAGCACTCCGGAGCCTTCGCTCTATGGCTACACCTTC. This translates into CASTPEPSLYGYTF.

The rearrangement links TRBV6-1 to TRBJ2-6; D is unclear. The length of the CDR3 is 14 residues. Deletions cut 2 bases from V and 1 base from J, with 3 bases between. Germline V gene data show CDR1 as MNHNS and CDR2 as SASEGT. The CDR3 here is CASSEPSGANVLTF. CDR3 DNA sequence: TGTGCCAGCAGTGAACCATCTGGGGCCAACGTCCTGACTTTC.

This chain connects TRBV11-2 to TRBJ1-4, with D possibly matching TRBD1 (5 bases). The CDR3 contains 15 residues. The germline gives CDR1 SGHAT, CDR2 FQNNGV. V was trimmed by 7 bases and J by 11 bases, leaving 23 bases between them. The CDR3 reads CASTEGSGPGLKLFF. The CDR3 nucleotides read TGTGCCAGCACCGAGGGGTCGGGCCCTGGTTTGAAACTGTTTTTT.

The rearrangement joins TRBV9 to TRBJ2-7; D not resolved. The CDR3 extends over 15 amino acids. Deletions cut 4 bases from V and 5 bases from J, with 19 bases between. Germline assignment: CDR1 SGDLS and CDR2 YYNGEE. This CDR3 reads CASSPSDTRSHEQYF. In nucleotides, the CDR3 is TGTGCCAGCAGCCCCTCCGACACAAGGTCCCACGAGCAGTACTTC.

The rearrangement joins TRBV11-2 to TRBJ2-7; TRBD1 aligns across 7 bases. The CDR3 is 17 residues long. CDR1 and CDR2 from the germline V gene are SGHAT and FQNNGV. Trimming removed 5 bases from V and 1 base from J; junction bases left unmatched: 14. The CDR3 loop reads CASSPFIGLGQSYEQYF. The CDR3 nucleotides are TGTGCCAGCAGCCCCTTTATCGGCTTGGGACAGTCCTACGAGCAGTACTTC.

The chain joins TRBV18 to TRBJ2-7, with D possibly being TRBD1 (6 bases). CDR3 length equals 13 residues. Germline-derived CDR1 and CDR2 are KGHSH and LQKENI. Trimming pared 3 bases from V and 7 bases from J, leaving 13 bases between. In DNA, the CDR3 is TGTGCCAGCTCACCGAGGGGGTCGTGGGAGCAGTACTTC. Translating it yields CASSPRGSWEQYF.

The chain joins TRBV13 to TRBJ2-7; no definite D call. This CDR3 has 12 amino acids. V lost 3 bases, J lost 4 bases, and 7 bases lay in between. Germline assignment: CDR1 PRHDT and CDR2 FYEKMQ (reference sequence). The CDR3 spells CASSFRQYEQYF. CDR3 nucleotides: TGTGCCAGCAGCTTTCGGCAGTACGAGCAGTACTTC.

The V call is TRBV14, the J call TRBJ2-5; D call uncertain. This CDR3 has 12 amino acids. In germline, CDR1 is SGHDN, CDR2 FVKESK. Trimming pared 3 bases from V and 9 bases from J, leaving 11 bases between. The CDR3 sequence is CASSHVDSSQYF. As DNA, the CDR3 is TGTGCCAGCAGCCACGTTGATTCCTCCCAGTACTTC.

V is TRBV11-3 and J is TRBJ1-1, with TRBD1 identical over 7 bases. The CDR3 contains 14 residues. Germline V CDR1 and CDR2: SGHNT, YENEEA. V was clipped by 4 bases and J by 2 bases; unmatched bases: 4. Written as DNA, the CDR3 is TGTGCCAGCAGCTCGGGACAGACTAACACTGAAGCTTTCTTT. It yields the protein CASSSGQTNTEAFF.

This clone has a single count. The chain joins TRBV5-1 to TRBJ2-7; D is possibly TRBD1 (7 bases). The V gene lost 3 bases and the J gene lost 2 bases, with 15 bases spanning the gap. There are 15 residues in the CDR3. The germline V gene encodes CDR1 SGHRS and CDR2 YFSETQ. CDR3 residues: CASSSQGGSTYEQYF. The CDR3 DNA reads as TGCGCCAGCAGCTCCCAGGGGGGCTCGACCTACGAGCAGTACTTC.

The V and J genes are TRBV9 and TRBJ1-2, with D uncertain. The ends were cut back, 0 bases at V and 6 bases at J, with 12 bases in the middle. Per the germline V gene, CDR1 is SGDLS and CDR2 is YYNGEE. This CDR3 is 14 amino acids long. In DNA form, the CDR3 reads TGTGCCAGCAGCGTAGCTACAGAATCAGATGGCTACACCTTC. Amino acids: CASSVATESDGYTF.

The chain employs TRBV7-9 and TRBJ1-5, with unresolved D. The CDR3 contains 17 residues. Germline assignment: CDR1 SEHNR and CDR2 FQNEAQ (reference sequence). V dropped 1 base and J dropped 0 bases, with 13 bases sitting between them. CDR3 DNA: TGTGCCAGCAGCTTAGTATATTCGGGAGATAGCAATCAGCCCCAGCATTTT. As protein: CASSLVYSGDSNQPQHF.

In DNA, the CDR3 is TGTGCCAGCAGTCGAGCCAGCACCGATGAGCAGTTCTTC. The encoded protein is CASSRASTDEQFF. The chain links TRBV9 to TRBJ2-1; D call uncertain. The CDR3 runs to 13 residues. Trimming left V 5 bases short and J 8 bases short, with 14 bases between. Germline V gene data show CDR1 as SGDLS and CDR2 as YYNGEE.

The chain employs TRBV30 and TRBJ2-7, with unresolved D. V gave up 4 bases and J gave up 3 bases, with 7 bases separating them. The V gene's germline CDR1 is GTSNPN and CDR2 SVGIG (reference sequence). The CDR3 consists of 11 residues. CDR3 nucleotide sequence: TGTGCCTGGATGGTGGGCTACGAGCAGTACTTC. Translating it yields CAWMVGYEQYF.

Only one count was recorded for this clone. The chain combines TRBV5-1 with TRBJ2-5, with D possibly matching TRBD1 (6 bases). The germline V and J ends were trimmed by 2 bases and 2 bases, with 10 bases remaining between them. Germline V gene lookup returns CDR1 SGHRS and CDR2 YFSETQ. The CDR3 contains 14 residues. The CDR3 loop reads CASSFGTLQETQYF. Here the CDR3 DNA reads TGCGCCAGCAGCTTCGGGACACTACAAGAGACCCAGTACTTC.

V and J are TRBV13 and TRBJ1-1; 9 bases fit TRBD1. Germline CDR1 and CDR2: PRHDT and FYEKMQ (reference sequence). The V gene end was trimmed by 7 bases and the J gene end by 2 bases; junction bases not matched to a gene: 5. The CDR3 is made up of 14 amino acids. The CDR3 bases are TGTGCCAGCAACCCGGGACAGGGTAACACTGAAGCTTTCTTT. This codes for CASNPGQGNTEAFF.

This sequence joins TRBV4-2 and TRBJ2-7; perhaps TRBD1 as D (5 bases). CDR1 and CDR2 from the germline V gene are LGHNA and YNFKEQ. The V end was cut by 0 bases, the J end by 5 bases, with 14 bases between. The length of the CDR3 is 15 residues. This CDR3 is CASSQDLNRPHEQYF. In DNA, the CDR3 is TGTGCCAGCAGCCAAGATTTGAACAGGCCCCACGAGCAGTACTTC.

V usage is TRBV7-2 and J usage is TRBJ1-1; the D gene is possibly TRBD1 (5 bases). This CDR3 has 15 residues. Germline V lookup: CDR1 SGHTA, CDR2 FQGNSA. With 3 bases removed from V and 0 bases from J, the gap between germline ends came to 11 bases. Written as DNA, the CDR3 is TGTGCCAGCAGCTTGATCGGGACTATGAACACTGAAGCTTTCTTT. Translating it yields CASSLIGTMNTEAFF. Filled out from reference TRBV7-2 and TRBJ1-1, the complete variable domain reads GAGVSQSPSNKVTEKGKDVELRCDPISGHTALYWYRQSLGQGLEFLIYFQGNSAPDKSGLPSDRFSAERTGGSVSTLTIQRTQQEDSAVYLCASSLIGTMNTEAFFGQGTRLTVV.

The rearrangement joins TRBV4-2 to TRBJ1-1, with D perhaps matching TRBD1 (6 bases). The CDR3 has 21 residues. Germline values: CDR1 LGHNA, CDR2 YNFKEQ. Trimming removed 1 base from V and 3 bases from J, with 30 bases in between. CDR3 in DNA: TGTGCCAGCAGCCAAGGGCTAGTTCAGAGACTACTCGGGAGGGGGGACACTGAAGCTTTCTTT. Translated: CASSQGLVQRLLGRGDTEAFF.

V is TRBV19 and J is TRBJ2-7; TRBD2 matches at 12 bases. The germline gives CDR1 LNHDA, CDR2 SQIVND (reference sequence). CDR3 length: 15 residues. The trim removed 3 bases at V and 4 bases at J, leaving 4 bases unmatched. In nucleotides, the CDR3 is TGTGCCAGTAGTATCCTAGCGGGGGGGCGATACGAGCAGTACTTC. Its translation is CASSILAGGRYEQYF.

As DNA, the CDR3 is TGTGCCAGTTCCGGGACTAGCGGTGATGAGCAGTTCTTC. It translates to CASSGTSGDEQFF. The chain joins TRBV19 to TRBJ2-1; TRBD2 agrees at 11 bases. The trim removed 8 bases at V and 8 bases at J, leaving 5 bases unmatched. The CDR3 is 13 amino acids. The germline V gene encodes CDR1 LNHDA and CDR2 SQIVND (reference sequence).

CDR3 sequence reads: CAWSVQAYGYTF. CDR3 nucleotide sequence: TGTGCCTGGAGTGTACAGGCCTATGGCTACACCTTC. This chain uses TRBV30 with TRBJ1-2, with D maybe TRBD1 (5 bases). Looked up from germline, CDR1 is GTSNPN and CDR2 is SVGIG (reference sequence). Between the trimmed V and J ends, which lost 0 bases and 4 bases, there was a span of 6 bases. The CDR3 contains 12 residues.

In this sample, this clone turned up once. The rearrangement joins TRBV10-1 to TRBJ2-3, with no clear D. V lost 2 bases, J lost 5 bases, and 8 bases lay in between. The CDR3 is 13 residues long. Germline CDR1 reads WNHNN; CDR2 reads SYGVQD (reference sequence). The CDR3 coding sequence is TGCGCCAGCAGTGAGAGGAGAGAAGATACGCAGTATTTT. Amino acids: CASSERREDTQYF.